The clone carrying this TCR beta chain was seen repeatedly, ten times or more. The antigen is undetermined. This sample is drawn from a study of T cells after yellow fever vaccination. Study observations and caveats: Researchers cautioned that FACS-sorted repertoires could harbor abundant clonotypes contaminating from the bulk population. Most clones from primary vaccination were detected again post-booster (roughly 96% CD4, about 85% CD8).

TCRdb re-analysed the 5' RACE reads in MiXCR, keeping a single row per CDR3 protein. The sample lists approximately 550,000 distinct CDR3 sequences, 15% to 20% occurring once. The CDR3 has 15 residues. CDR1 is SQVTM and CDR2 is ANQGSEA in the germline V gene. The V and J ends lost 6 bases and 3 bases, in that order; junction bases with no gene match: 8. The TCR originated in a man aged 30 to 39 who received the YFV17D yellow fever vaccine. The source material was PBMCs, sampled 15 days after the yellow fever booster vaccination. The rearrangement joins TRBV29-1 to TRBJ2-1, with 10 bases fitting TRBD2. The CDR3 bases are TGCAGCGTGGCCCCTAGCGGGAGTGTCTACAATGAGCAGTTCTTC. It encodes CSVAPSGSVYNEQFF.